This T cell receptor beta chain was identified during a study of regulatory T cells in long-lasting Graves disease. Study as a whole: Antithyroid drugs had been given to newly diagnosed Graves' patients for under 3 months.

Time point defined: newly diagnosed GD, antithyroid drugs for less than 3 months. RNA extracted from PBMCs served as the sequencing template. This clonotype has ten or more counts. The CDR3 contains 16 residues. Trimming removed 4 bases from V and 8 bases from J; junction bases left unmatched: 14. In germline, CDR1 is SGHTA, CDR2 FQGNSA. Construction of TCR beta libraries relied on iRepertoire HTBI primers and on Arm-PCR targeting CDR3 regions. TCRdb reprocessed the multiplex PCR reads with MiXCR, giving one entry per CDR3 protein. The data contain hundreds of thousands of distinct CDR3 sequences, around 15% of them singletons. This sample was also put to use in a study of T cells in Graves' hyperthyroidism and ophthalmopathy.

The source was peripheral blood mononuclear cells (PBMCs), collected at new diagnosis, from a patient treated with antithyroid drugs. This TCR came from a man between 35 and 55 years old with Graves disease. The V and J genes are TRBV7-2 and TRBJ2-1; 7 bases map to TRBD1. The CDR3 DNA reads TGTGCCAGCAGCTGGGCCGGGACAGCAAGAGGCGATGAGCAGTTCTTC. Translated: CASSWAGTARGDEQFF.